The clone carrying this TCR beta chain was observed many times. As yet, its antigen is unknown. The data derive from a study of CD8+CD57+ T cells in acquired aplastic anemia. Study-level findings and limits: Significance was not reached for CD8+ Simpson's diversity between patients and controls. The study identified twenty-nine CD8+ CDR3 sequences shared by patients and controls.

It was patients with CD8+CD57+ cell expansion by flow cytometry who were chosen for sequencing. Profiling that covered TCR beta VDJ and CDR3 relied on genomic DNA as its template. Each CDR3 protein gets one entry after TCRdb re-called the reads with MiXCR. Among approximately 200,000 distinct CDR3 sequences listed, about half were seen once. Germline V gives CDR1 MGHDK, CDR2 SYGVNS. Trimming left V 2 bases short and J 1 base short, with 6 bases between. The CDR3 spans 14 residues. The sequenced sample consisted of sorted CD4+, CD8+, or CD8+CD57+ T cells (not recorded which) from PBMCs. The chain uses TRBV25-1 and TRBJ1-5, with D unresolved. The TCR sequence derives from a human donor with aplastic anemia. CDR3 amino acids: CASSEAGSNQPQHF. Here the CDR3 DNA reads TGTGCCAGCAGTGAAGCGGGAAGCAATCAGCCCCAGCATTTT.